This TCR beta chain was identified in a study of control samples from healthy donors and cancer patients. Generated by immunoSEQ multiplex PCR, the TCRdb table keeps only in-frame clones and is missing some. Of about 180,000 clones in the sample, around 91% are singletons; the top ten hold approximately 1.5%. The CDR3 totals 19 residues. In germline, CDR1 is LNHNV, CDR2 YYDKDF (reference sequence). Unmatched junction bases numbered 7, after V lost 1 base and J lost 0 bases. The J gene is TRBJ2-1, the V gene TRBV15; 12 nucleotides agree with TRBD2. This clonotype originated in a woman in her fifties or sixties in good health. The sample taken for sequencing was blood. For the CDR3, the DNA is TGTGCCACCAGCAGAGGGCTAGCGGGGGGGCAGGGCTCCTACAATGAGCAGTTCTTC. Protein product: CATSRGLAGGQGSYNEQFF.